The 13 T cell receptor beta chains presented below share a single source sample, sequenced in a study of tumor-infiltrating lymphocytes in oesophageal squamous cell carcinoma. TCRdb fed the PCR reads into MiXCR, producing one record per CDR3 protein. Of about 14,000 distinct CDR3 sequences in the sample, 45% to 50% were seen once. Sequenced: blood. These receptors were collected from a male donor with esophageal squamous cell carcinoma.

As concerns this clonotype: No conserved phenylalanine or tryptophan is present at the end of the CDR3, so a read error is the likely explanation. The limits of the CDR3 on the DNA are not certain, so only TCRdb's listed CDR3 is given. V is TRBV2 and J is TRBJ2-5. From germline, CDR1 is SNHLY and CDR2 FYNNEI. Including both end residues, the CDR3 is 17 amino acids long. CDR3 in amino acids: CASSGTLGSTYGYTFGS.

This chain connects TRBV28 to TRBJ2-5; TRBD1 matches 8 bases. The J call is in doubt because the DNA end fits TRBJ2-7 better. The CDR3 runs 13 residues. Germline V CDR1 and CDR2: MDHEN, SYDVKM. The CDR3 bases are TGTGCCAGCAGTGTAGACAGGGGCTACGAGCAGTACTTC. Translating gives CASSVDRGYEQYF.

Here the CDR3 reads CARGGGGPTDTQYF. Written as DNA, the CDR3 is TGTGCCAGGGGGGGGGGAGGGCCCACAGATACGCAGTATTTT. The chain joins TRBV2 to TRBJ2-3, with 7 positions matching TRBD2. Germline V gives CDR1 SNHLY, CDR2 FYNNEI. The V segment lost 9 bases and the J segment 2 bases; nucleotides outside the gene matches: 8. The CDR3 is made up of 14 amino acids. The complete variable domain, with remaining parts taken from reference TRBV2 and TRBJ2-3, reads EPEVTQTPSHQVTQMGQEVILRCVPISNHLYFYWYRQILGQKVEFLVSFYNNEISEKSEIFDDQFSVERPDGSNFTLKIRSTKLEDSAMYFCARGGGGPTDTQYFGPGTRLTVL.

J is TRBJ2-4 and V is TRBV24-1, with unresolved D. The J call is in doubt because the DNA end fits TRBJ2-6 better. Germline CDR1 reads KGHDR; CDR2 reads SFDVKD. The CDR3 length is 15 residues. DNA for the CDR3: TGTGCCACCAGTGATTTCCGATCTGGGGCCAACGTCCTGACTTTC. Its protein product is CATSDFRSGANVLTF.

The chain is built from TRBV18 and TRBJ1-5, with D maybe TRBD1 (5 bases). The CDR3 totals 17 residues. Trimming stripped 4 bases from V and 0 bases from J, with 16 bases between. Germline CDR1 is KGHSH and CDR2 is LQKENI. CDR3 in DNA: TGTGCCAGCTCACTTGACAGACGACCATATAGCAATCAGCCCCAGCATTTT. Encoded protein: CASSLDRRPYSNQPQHF.

The chain uses TRBV7-2 and TRBJ2-4; D is possibly TRBD1 (5 bases). The J call may be mistaken, given a closer DNA end match to TRBJ2-5. This CDR3 is 16 amino acids long. The germline V gene encodes CDR1 SGHTA and CDR2 FQGNSA. The CDR3 protein is CASSSDRVRLGETQYF. The CDR3 DNA reads TGTGCCAGCAGCTCCGACAGAGTAAGGCTAGGAGAGACCCAGTACTTC.

V gene TRBV7-8 combines with J gene TRBJ2-7; no definite D call. The J call could be wrong; TRBJ2-5 is a better fit for the DNA end. CDR1 is SGHVS and CDR2 is FQNEAQ in the germline V gene. CDR3 length equals 14 residues. CDR3: CASSLGWVRETQYF. The CDR3 region has the DNA TGTGCCAGCAGCTTAGGGTGGGTCAGGGAGACCCAGTACTTC.

The chain uses TRBV7-2 and TRBJ2-3; D gene ambiguous. Matching the DNA end better, TRBJ2-7 makes the J call doubtful. The CDR3 covers 14 residues. Germline CDR1 and CDR2: SGHTA and FQGNSA. CDR3 nucleotide sequence: TGTGCCAGCAGCCTCATCCGGGCAAACTACGAGCAGTACTTC. This codes for CASSLIRANYEQYF.

The J gene is TRBJ1-5, the V gene TRBV7-4; D unresolved. The CDR3 totals 14 residues. The germline V and J ends were trimmed by 1 base and 4 bases, with 8 bases remaining between them. Germline V gene data show CDR1 as SGHVT and CDR2 as SQSDAQ. The CDR3: CASSLGYGNQPQHF. Here the CDR3 DNA reads TGTGCCAGCAGCTTAGGGTACGGAAATCAGCCCCAGCATTTT.

This sequence joins TRBV28 and TRBJ2-4, with TRBD2 identical over 7 bases. This CDR3 comprises 14 residues. Germline-derived CDR1 and CDR2 are MDHEN and SYDVKM. V was clipped by 6 bases and J by 13 bases; unmatched bases: 15. This chain's CDR3 is CASREASGVNEQYF. The DNA of the CDR3 is TGTGCCAGCAGGGAGGCTAGCGGAGTCAATGAGCAGTACTTC.

The chain combines TRBV7-3 with TRBJ2-4; maybe TRBD1 (6 bases). The J call may be in error: the DNA end matches TRBJ2-5 better. The CDR3 extends over 12 amino acids. Germline assignment: CDR1 SGHTA and CDR2 FQGTGA. The DNA of the CDR3 is TGTGCCAGCAGCTACGACAGGGAGACCCAGTACTTC. Its protein is CASSYDRETQYF.

The chain recombines TRBV7-2 with TRBJ2-1, with 8 bases fitting TRBD2. The CDR3 runs 15 residues. Germline V lookup: CDR1 SGHTA, CDR2 FQGNSA. J gave up 5 bases and V 5 bases, and 8 bases lay outside the gene matches. The CDR3 DNA sequence: TGTGCCAGCAGCCTCTCGAGCGGGGGTAACAATGAGCAGTTCTTC. Amino acid sequence: CASSLSSGGNNEQFF. Combining the CDR3 with reference TRBV7-2 and TRBJ2-1 gives the whole variable domain GAGVSQSPSNKVTEKGKDVELRCDPISGHTALYWYRQSLGQGLEFLIYFQGNSAPDKSGLPSDRFSAERTGGSVSTLTIQRTQQEDSAVYLCASSLSSGGNNEQFFGPGTRLTVL.

The V gene is TRBV11-2, the J gene TRBJ2-1; TRBD2 matches at 8 bases. Matching the DNA end better, TRBJ2-5 makes the J call doubtful. CDR1 and CDR2 (germline): SGHAT, FQNNGV. CDR3 size: 15 residues. CDR3 nucleotide sequence: TGTGCCAGCAGCTTACAAGCGGGGGTTCAAGAGACCCAGTACTTC. Its translation is CASSLQAGVQETQYF.